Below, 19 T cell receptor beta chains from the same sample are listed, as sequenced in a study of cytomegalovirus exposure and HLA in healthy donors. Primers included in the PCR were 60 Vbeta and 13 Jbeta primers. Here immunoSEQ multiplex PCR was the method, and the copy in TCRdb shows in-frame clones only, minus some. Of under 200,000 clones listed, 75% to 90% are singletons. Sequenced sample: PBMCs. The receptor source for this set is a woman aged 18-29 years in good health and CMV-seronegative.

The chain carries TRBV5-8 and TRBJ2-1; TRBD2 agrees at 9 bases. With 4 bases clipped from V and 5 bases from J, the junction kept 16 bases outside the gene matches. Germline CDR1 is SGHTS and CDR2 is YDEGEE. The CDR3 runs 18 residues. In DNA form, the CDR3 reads TGTGCCAGCAGCCACATAAGGGGGTCTAGCGGGACCCACAATGAGCAGTTCTTC. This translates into CASSHIRGSSGTHNEQFF.

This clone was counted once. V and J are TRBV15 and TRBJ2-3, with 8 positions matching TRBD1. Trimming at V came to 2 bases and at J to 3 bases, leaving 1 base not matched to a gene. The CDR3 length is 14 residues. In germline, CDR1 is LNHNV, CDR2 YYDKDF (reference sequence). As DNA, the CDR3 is TGTGCCACCAGCAGAACAGGGGGTACAGATACGCAGTATTTT. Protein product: CATSRTGGTDTQYF.

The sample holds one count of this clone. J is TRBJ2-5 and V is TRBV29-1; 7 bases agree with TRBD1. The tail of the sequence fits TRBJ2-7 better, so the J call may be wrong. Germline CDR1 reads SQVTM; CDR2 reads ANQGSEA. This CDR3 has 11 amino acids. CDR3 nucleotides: TGCAGCGGAAAGTACAGGGGCGAGCAGTACTTC. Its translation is CSGKYRGEQYF.

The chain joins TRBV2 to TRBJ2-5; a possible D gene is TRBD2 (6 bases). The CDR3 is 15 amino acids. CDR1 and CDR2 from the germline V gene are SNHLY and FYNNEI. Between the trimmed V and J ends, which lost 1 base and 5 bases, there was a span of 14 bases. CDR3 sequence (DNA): TGTGCCAGCAGTGAAGGCGGCGGGACCGCGGAGACCCAGTACTTC. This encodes CASSEGGGTAETQYF. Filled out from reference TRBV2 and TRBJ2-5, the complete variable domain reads EPEVTQTPSHQVTQMGQEVILRCVPISNHLYFYWYRQILGQKVEFLVSFYNNEISEKSEIFDDQFSVERPDGSNFTLKIRSTKLEDSAMYFCASSEGGGTAETQYFGPGTRLLVL.

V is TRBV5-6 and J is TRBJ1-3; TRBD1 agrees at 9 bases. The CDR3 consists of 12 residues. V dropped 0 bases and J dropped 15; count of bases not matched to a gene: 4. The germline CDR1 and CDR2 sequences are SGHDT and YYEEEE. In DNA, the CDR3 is TGTGCCAGCAGCTTGGGGGCGACAGGGGGATATTTT. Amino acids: CASSLGATGGYF.

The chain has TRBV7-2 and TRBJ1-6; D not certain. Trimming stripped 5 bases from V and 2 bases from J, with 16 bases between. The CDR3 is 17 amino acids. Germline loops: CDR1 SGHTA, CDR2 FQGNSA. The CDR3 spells CASSAPGGSTYNSPLHF. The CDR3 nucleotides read TGTGCCAGCAGCGCCCCAGGTGGGAGCACCTATAATTCACCCCTCCACTTT.

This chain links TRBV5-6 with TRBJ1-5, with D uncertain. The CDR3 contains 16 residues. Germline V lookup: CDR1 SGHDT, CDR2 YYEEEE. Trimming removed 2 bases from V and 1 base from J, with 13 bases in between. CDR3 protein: CASSFTVGSSNQPQHF. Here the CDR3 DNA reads TGTGCCAGCAGCTTCACCGTCGGGAGCAGCAATCAGCCCCAGCATTTT.

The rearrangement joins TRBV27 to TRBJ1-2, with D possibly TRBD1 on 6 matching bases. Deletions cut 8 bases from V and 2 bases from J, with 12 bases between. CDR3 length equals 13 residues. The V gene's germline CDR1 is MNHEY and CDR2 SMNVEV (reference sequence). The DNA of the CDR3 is TGTGCCAGCTACTCCACAGGGAACTATGGCTACACCTTC. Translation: CASYSTGNYGYTF.

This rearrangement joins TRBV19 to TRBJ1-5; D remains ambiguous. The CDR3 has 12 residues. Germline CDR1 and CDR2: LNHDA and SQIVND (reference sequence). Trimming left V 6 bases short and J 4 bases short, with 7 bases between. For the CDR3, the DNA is TGTGCCAGTAGCGAGCATAATCAGCCCCAGCATTTT. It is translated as CASSEHNQPQHF.

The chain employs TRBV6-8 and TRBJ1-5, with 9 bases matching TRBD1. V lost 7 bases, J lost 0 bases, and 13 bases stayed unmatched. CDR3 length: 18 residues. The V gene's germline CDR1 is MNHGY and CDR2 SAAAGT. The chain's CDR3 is CASTSGTGKRDSNQPQHF. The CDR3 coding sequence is TGTGCCAGCACTTCAGGGACAGGGAAGCGCGATAGCAATCAGCCCCAGCATTTT.

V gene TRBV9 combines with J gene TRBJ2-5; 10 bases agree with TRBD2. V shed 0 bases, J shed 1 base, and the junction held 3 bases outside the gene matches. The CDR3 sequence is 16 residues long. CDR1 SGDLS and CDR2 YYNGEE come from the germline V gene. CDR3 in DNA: TGTGCCAGCAGCGTAGCTCCTAGCGGGAGCCAAGAGACCCAGTACTTC. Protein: CASSVAPSGSQETQYF.

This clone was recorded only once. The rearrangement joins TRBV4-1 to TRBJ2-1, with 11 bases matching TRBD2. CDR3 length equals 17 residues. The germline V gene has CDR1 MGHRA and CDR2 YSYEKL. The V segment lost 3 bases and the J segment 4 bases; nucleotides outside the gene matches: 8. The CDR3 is CASSQTLLAGGYNEQFF. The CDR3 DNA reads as TGCGCCAGCAGCCAGACCCTCCTAGCGGGGGGTTACAATGAGCAGTTCTTC.

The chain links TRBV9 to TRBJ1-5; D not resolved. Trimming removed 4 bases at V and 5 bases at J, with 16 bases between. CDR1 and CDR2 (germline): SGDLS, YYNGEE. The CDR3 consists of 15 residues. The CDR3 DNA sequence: TGTGCCAGCAGCCCCCTGCCCGGACTCCATCAGCCCCAGCATTTT. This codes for CASSPLPGLHQPQHF.

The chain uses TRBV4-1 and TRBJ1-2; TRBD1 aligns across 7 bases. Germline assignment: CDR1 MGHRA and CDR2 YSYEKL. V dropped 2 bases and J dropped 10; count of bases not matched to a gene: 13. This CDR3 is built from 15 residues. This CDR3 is CASSQKPGTDPIYTF. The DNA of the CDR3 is TGCGCCAGCAGCCAAAAACCCGGGACAGACCCGATCTACACCTTC.

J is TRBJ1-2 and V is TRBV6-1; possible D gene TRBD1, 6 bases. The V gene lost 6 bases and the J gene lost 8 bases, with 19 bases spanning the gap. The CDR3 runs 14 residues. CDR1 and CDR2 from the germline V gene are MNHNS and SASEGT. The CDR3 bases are TGTGCCAGCAGGGACAGTCCCGGGCCCTGGGGCTACACCTTC. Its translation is CASRDSPGPWGYTF.

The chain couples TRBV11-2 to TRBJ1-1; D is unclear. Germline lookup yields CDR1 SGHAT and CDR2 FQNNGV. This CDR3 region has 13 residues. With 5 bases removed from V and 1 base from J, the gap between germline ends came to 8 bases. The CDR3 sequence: CASSILTNTEAFF. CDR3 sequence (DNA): TGTGCCAGCAGCATACTAACGAACACTGAAGCTTTCTTT. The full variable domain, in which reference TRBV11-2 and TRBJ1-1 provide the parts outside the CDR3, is EAGVAQSPRYKIIEKRQSVAFWCNPISGHATLYWYQQILGQGPKLLIQFQNNGVVDDSQLPKDRFSAERLKGVDSTLKIQPAKLEDSAVYLCASSILTNTEAFFGQGTRLTVV.

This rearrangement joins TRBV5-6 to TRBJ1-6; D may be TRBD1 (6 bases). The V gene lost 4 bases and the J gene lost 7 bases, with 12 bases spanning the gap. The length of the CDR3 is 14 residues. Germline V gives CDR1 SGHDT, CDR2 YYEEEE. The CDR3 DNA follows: TGTGCCAGCAGCCAGGGACACTTCAATTCACCCCTCCACTTT. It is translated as CASSQGHFNSPLHF.

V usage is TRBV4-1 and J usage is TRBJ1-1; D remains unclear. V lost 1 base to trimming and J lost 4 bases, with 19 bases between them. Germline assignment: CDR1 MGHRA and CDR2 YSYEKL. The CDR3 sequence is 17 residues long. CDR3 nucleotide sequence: TGCGCCAGCAGCCAAGGTCTAGAGAGGAGGGCCCGCACTGAAGCTTTCTTT. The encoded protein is CASSQGLERRARTEAFF.

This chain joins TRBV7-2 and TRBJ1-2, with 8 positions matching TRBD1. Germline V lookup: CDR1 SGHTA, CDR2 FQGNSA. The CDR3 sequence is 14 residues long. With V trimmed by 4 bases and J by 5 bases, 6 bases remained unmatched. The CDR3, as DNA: TGTGCCAGCAGCTCCCACAGGGGGACGTATGGCTACACCTTC. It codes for CASSSHRGTYGYTF.